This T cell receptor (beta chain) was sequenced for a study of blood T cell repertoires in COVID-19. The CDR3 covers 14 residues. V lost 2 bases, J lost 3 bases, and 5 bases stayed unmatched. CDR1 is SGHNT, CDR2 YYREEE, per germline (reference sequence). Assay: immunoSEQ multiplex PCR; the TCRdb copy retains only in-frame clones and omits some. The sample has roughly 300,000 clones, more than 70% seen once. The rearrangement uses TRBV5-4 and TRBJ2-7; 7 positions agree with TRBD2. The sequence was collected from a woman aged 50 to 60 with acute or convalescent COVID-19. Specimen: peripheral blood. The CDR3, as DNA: TGTGCCAGCAGCTTCAAAGCGGGAAGCTACGAGCAGTACTTC. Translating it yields CASSFKAGSYEQYF.